This T cell receptor beta chain originates from a study of cytomegalovirus exposure and HLA in healthy donors (dated by TCRdb to between 2016 and 2019). Regarding the complete study: According to an earlier analysis of 450 to 650 of the donors, 150 million to 200 million T cells yielded 117 million unique TCR beta sequences and roughly 280 Gb of sequence data. An early release that covered about 600 HLA-typed donors contained around 330 gigabases of sequencing data and tens of millions of unique TCR sequences. Among the roughly 390 genotyped donors, around 81% belonged to the genetic ancestry cluster associated with self-reported Caucasian donors. The study was designed to test whether signatures of past pathogen exposure could be identified by cataloging public T cell receptors. The study used immunosequencing to profile the T cell repertoires of approximately 630 subjects and linked those repertoires to cytomegalovirus serostatus. In addition to the first cohort of approximately 670 subjects, a separate validation cohort of over 90 different subjects was used. The study combined high-throughput TCR immunosequencing, statistical association of individual TCRs with disease status, and machine learning to predict cytomegalovirus infection status. A later analysis re-analyzed previously published TCR beta repertoires from several hundred donors and added high-resolution HLA genotyping to study TCR occurrence patterns. In the later analysis, no new phenotypic data were used to find candidate immune exposures; instead, reliance was placed on TCR beta sequences and their occurrence across donors. In an earlier analysis of roughly 580 of the donors, high-throughput TCR beta sequencing was used to judge whether each TCR beta V gene segment behaved as functional or pseudogenic. Donor age, sex, ethnicity and CMV serostatus were compiled alongside the repertoire data. In a later genetic analysis, genome-wide SNP genotypes for about 65% of the 666 donors were used, and that subset was treated as a discovery cohort. All discovery cohort repertoires had been generated using a single sequencing platform. Class I and class II HLA loci were covered by the typing at four-digit resolution. Typing coverage differed by locus: A, B, C, DRB1 and DQB1 were typed in roughly 620-630 donors, DQA1 in roughly 500, DPA1 in 600 to 610, and DPB1 in around 440. Roughly five DR-DQ haplotypes were handled as single units for association and clustering because linkage in the cohort was strong. Across some 400 genotyped donors of the cohort, an average of approximately 240,000 unique TCR beta nucleotide sequences per donor were sequenced, and roughly 20% of those sequences were non-productive.

Taken from cysteine to phenylalanine, the CDR3 has 16 residues. Here the CDR3 DNA is all that survives: 48 bases in frame from base 1. The germline V gene gives CDR1 as LGHNA and CDR2 as YNFKEQ. V gives up 0 bases and J gives up 4 bases, and the segment between their germline ends measures 15 bases. Of note for this clone: There is no known antigen for this receptor.

In total, around 600 healthy bone marrow donors made up the cohort. Cohort members were all nominally healthy when sampled, although unrecorded immune exposures were likely present. The donor tested CMV seronegative and was one of the 352 seronegative cohort members. Every donor gave a peripheral blood sample, and the peripheral blood mononuclear cells from that sample were used for TCR beta sequencing. The Qiagen DNeasy Blood Extraction Kit was used to extract genomic DNA from the blood cell samples. The research as a whole found: The study listed 170 or so TCR beta chains as associated with cytomegalovirus. In a later analysis, 15,000 to 20,000 TCR beta sequences were associated with specific HLA alleles at a false discovery rate of 0.05. Correlated functional status among segregating V segments might reflect linkage disequilibrium, but an unknown experimental factor could not be ruled out. A further reported finding was that TCR beta sequences accurately predicted the HLA-A and HLA-B alleles for most subjects in the first cohort. A later analysis found that TCR association rates varied across HLA loci, with DRB1 alleles showing the most associated TCRs and HLA-C alleles the fewest. In an earlier analysis of fewer than 700 of the donors, most TCR beta V segments appeared in productive rearrangements about 90% or about 30% of the time, broadly matching IMGT annotations. A group of highly shared sequence variants was considered likely to be a technical artifact of the sequencing pipeline. Because counts were too low, roughly 17 rarely observed V segments, including chromosome 9 orphons, were left out of the earlier analysis of about 620 of the donors. An association between a missense DCLRE1C variant and V-gene and J-gene trimming of TCR beta chains was found in a later genetic analysis and replicated in an independent cohort. Cytomegalovirus status was reported to be diagnosed by the classifier with high specificity and sensitivity in both the original and validation cohorts. Only TCR beta chains were sequenced in this cohort, and the absence of alpha or paired-chain data limited detectable features. In a later analysis, several top co-occurrence clusters were reported to appear linked to parvovirus B19, influenza, CMV and Epstein-Barr virus. The authors suggested that the approach could potentially be extended to other disease states and immunological phenotypes. In vitro tests confirmed that a few of the cytomegalovirus-associated TCR beta chains recognize cytomegalovirus antigens. Some IMGT-functional V segments, including TRBV6-2 and TRBV6-3, could not be told apart with the 87-base-pair reads, so those segments were excluded. Because HLA typing was unavailable for some donors at each locus, only the typed subset was used in association tests. For the cohort, immune exposure information was limited to CMV serostatus. Most CMV-associated TCR beta chains appeared to be HLA-restricted in a later analysis, and the HLA associations seemed to be driven largely by CMV exposure. According to a later genetic analysis, donors in an Asian-associated ancestry cluster had fewer N-insertions in productive TCRs than the approximately 630-donor mean. Compared with equally common non-associated chains, HLA-associated TCR beta chains in a later analysis were more clonally expanded and had lower generation probabilities. Assigning TCR associations to individual alleles was difficult when HLA alleles, especially DR and DQ, strongly co-occurred. Most TCR sequences were observed very rarely across donors, whereas some public TCRs were present in many individuals. Roughly uniform sequencing depth across donors was assumed in presence/absence analyses, although this assumption may not hold.

The library was built by means of the immunoSEQ multiplex PCR assay. For the multiplex PCR, a mixture combining 60 forward primers for TCR Vbeta segments and 13 reverse primers for TCR Jbeta segments was used. A multiplex PCR assay on genomic DNA amplified the CDR3 region of rearranged TCR beta genes. The amplified TCR beta libraries were sequenced on the Illumina HiSeq System as 87-base-pair reads. Under the source paper's analysis protocol: A later analysis tallied 75 million to 95 million unique TCR beta chains across the 700 or so repertoires, and about 10 million of those chains were shared by two or more donors. Raw reads were error-corrected and collapsed into unique sequences by a nearest-neighbor algorithm in which closely related sequences were merged to remove PCR and sequencing errors. V, D and J gene segments were assigned by aligning CDR3 sequences to IMGT reference sequences. For a sequence to be retained, a match of at least six nucleotides to both a V gene segment and a J gene segment was required. A rearrangement was called productive if the CDR3 had no stop codons and remained in frame with V and J, and every other rearrangement was called non-productive. CDR3 was defined by IMGT convention, running from the second conserved V-encoded cysteine to the conserved J-encoded phenylalanine. The earlier analysis of some 540 of the donors excluded any sequence lacking an unambiguous match to a single V gene segment. In an earlier analysis of about 590 of the donors, a V segment was called functional when productive rearrangements were above 56.7%, and segregating when the standard deviation between donors exceeded 5%. A statistical classification framework was developed to diagnose cytomegalovirus status using the catalog of TCR beta chain sequences. V and J gene assignment, in a later analysis, came from comparing TCR nucleotide sequences with IMGT/GENE-DB human TR gene sequences. The TCRdist pipeline was used in a later analysis to assign CDR3 sequences and most-parsimonious VDJ recombination scenarios. In a later analysis, each TCR beta chain was defined by its CDR3 amino acid sequence together with its V-gene family, and reads without a unique V-gene family were excluded. As a way to deal with suspected cross-contamination and a sequencing artifact, a later analysis dropped over 550 nucleotide sequences that were highly shared and had low generation probability. A later analysis calculated a clonal expansion index for each public chain from normalized within-repertoire ranks of inferred template counts. In a later analysis, generation probabilities were computed using a VDJ recombination model fitted to out-of-frame rearrangements, and the results were checked against IGoR. In a later analysis, TCR-TCR, TCR-HLA and TCR-CMV co-occurrence was scored with hypergeometric tests, and a repertoire-size bias correction was applied to TCR pairs. False discovery rates were estimated in a later analysis by permuting HLA or CMV assignments 20 times. A later analysis grouped co-occurring TCRs with DBSCAN, adding TCRdist sequence similarity when clustering within HLA-allele-positive subsets. Repertoires with fewer than 30,000 or more than 120,000 public chains were left out of co-occurrence clustering, as were four to six repertoires with anomalous nucleotide sharing. Imported from immuneACCESS, the table was reduced by TCRdb to in-frame sequences with V and J called. These copies leave out some clones; in studies compared against another copy, an unresolved V gene accounts for under half, and the cause of the remainder is not known. V and J calls and clone size are copied from that table; D and trimming were computed from the DNA. The sample table on file contains 120,000 to 150,000 clones. About 2.2% of the sample rests with the top ten.

The material sequenced was PBMCs. The rearranged chain carries TRBV4-2 and TRBJ1-1; tentative D gene TRBD1, with 6 bases matching. The origin of this receptor is a woman under 30 in good health and CMV-seronegative. The CDR3 protein is CASSQEPGEGVTEAFF. The DNA sequence reads TGTGCCAGCAGCCAAGAACCAGGGGAGGGAGTCACTGAAGCTTTCTTT.